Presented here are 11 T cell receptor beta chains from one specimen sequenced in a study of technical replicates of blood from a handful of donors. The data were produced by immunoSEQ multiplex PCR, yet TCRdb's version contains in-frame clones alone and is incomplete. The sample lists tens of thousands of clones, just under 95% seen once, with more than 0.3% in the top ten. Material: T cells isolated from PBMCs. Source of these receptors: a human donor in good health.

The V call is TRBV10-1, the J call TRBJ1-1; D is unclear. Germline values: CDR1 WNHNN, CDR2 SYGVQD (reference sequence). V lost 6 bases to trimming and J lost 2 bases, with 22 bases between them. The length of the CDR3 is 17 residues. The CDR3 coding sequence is TGCGCCAGCAGCCGAGTCACCCAATCCGATAGTAACACTGAAGCTTTCTTT. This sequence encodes CASSRVTQSDSNTEAFF.

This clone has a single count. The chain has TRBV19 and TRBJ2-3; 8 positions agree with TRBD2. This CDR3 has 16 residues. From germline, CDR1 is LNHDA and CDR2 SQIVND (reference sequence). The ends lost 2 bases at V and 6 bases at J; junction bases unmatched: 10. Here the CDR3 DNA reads TGTGCCAGTAGTATACCCGGAGGGGCTAGCGGGGATACGCAGTATTTT. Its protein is CASSIPGGASGDTQYF.

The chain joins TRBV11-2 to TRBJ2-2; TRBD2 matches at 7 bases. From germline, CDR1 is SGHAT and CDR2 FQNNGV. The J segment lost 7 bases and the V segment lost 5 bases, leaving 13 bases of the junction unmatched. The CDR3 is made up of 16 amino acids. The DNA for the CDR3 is TGTGCCAGCAGCCCAAGAGGCGGGAGTGTGAACGGGGAGCTGTTTTTT. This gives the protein CASSPRGGSVNGELFF.

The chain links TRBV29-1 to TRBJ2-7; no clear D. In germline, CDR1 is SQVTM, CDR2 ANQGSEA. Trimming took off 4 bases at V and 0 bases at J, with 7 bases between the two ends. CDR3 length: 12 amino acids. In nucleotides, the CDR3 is TGCAGCGTTGCCGACACCTCCTACGAGCAGTACTTC. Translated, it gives CSVADTSYEQYF.

CDR3 sequence (DNA): TGTGCCAGCAGCCAAGTCAATCAGGTCTCGGCTGAAGCTTTCTTT. It translates to CASSQVNQVSAEAFF. The chain combines TRBV14 with TRBJ1-1; no definite D call. Trimming removed 1 base at V and 6 bases at J, with 15 bases between. There are 15 residues in the CDR3. CDR1 is SGHDN and CDR2 is FVKESK in the germline V gene.

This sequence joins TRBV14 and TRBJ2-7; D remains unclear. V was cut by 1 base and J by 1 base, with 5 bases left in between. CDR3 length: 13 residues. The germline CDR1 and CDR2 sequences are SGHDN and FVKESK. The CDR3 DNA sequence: TGTGCCAGCAGCCAAGTGGAGTCCTACGAGCAGTACTTC. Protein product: CASSQVESYEQYF.

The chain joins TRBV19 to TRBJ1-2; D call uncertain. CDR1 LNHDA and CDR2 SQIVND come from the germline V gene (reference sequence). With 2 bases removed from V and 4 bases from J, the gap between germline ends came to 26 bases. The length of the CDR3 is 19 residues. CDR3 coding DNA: TGTGCCAGTAGTATATCCAAAGGAGAGTTCTCTGCCTCTTCCTATGGCTACACCTTC. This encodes CASSISKGEFSASSYGYTF.

Here the CDR3 DNA reads TGTGCCATCAGTGAGCCGGGCACAGATACGCAGTATTTT. Translating gives CAISEPGTDTQYF. V gene TRBV10-3 combines with J gene TRBJ2-3; D unresolved. This CDR3 is 13 amino acids long. Germline V gene sequence: CDR1 ENHRY, CDR2 SYGVKD. V lost 2 bases and J 1 base, leaving 4 bases between the germline ends.

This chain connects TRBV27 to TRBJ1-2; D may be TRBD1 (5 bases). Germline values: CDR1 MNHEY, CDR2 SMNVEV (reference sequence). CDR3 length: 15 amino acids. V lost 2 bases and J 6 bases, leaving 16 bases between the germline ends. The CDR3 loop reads CASSLIPYRSDGYTF. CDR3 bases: TGTGCCAGCAGTTTAATCCCCTACAGGTCGGATGGCTACACCTTC.

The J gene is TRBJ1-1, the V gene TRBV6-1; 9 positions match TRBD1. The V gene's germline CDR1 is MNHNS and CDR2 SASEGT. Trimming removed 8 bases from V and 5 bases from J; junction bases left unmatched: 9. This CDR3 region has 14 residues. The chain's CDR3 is CASRRDRALTEAFF. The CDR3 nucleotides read TGTGCCAGCCGTAGGGACAGGGCCTTAACTGAAGCTTTCTTT.

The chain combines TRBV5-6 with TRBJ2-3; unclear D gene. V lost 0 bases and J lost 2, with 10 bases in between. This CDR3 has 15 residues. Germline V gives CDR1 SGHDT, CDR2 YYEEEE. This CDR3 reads CASSLEPPDTDTQYF. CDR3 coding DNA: TGTGCCAGCAGCTTGGAACCGCCAGACACAGATACGCAGTATTTT.